The source of this T cell receptor beta chain is a study of CD8+CD57+ T cells in acquired aplastic anemia. The V gene end was trimmed by 5 bases and the J gene end by 8 bases; junction bases not matched to a gene: 1. Germline loops: CDR1 LNHNV, CDR2 YYDKDF (reference sequence). CDR3 length equals 14 residues. Genomic DNA provided the template from which TCR beta VDJ and CDR3 profiles were obtained. TCRdb re-derived calls from the reads in MiXCR, one entry per CDR3 protein. This sample yields about 98,000 distinct CDR3 sequences, of which 55% to 75% are seen a single time; over 55% belongs to the top ten. Study-level results: Found in both controls and patients were some 31 CD8+ CDR3 sequences.

This clonotype was detected a few times. Antigen unknown. By flow cytometry, patients selected for sequencing had shown an expansion of CD8+CD57+ cells. This sequence originates from a human donor with aplastic anemia. The sequenced material came from sorted CD4+, CD8+, or CD8+CD57+ T cells (not recorded which) from PBMCs. The chain couples TRBV15 to TRBJ2-1, with 15 bases fitting TRBD2. CDR3 protein: CATSGLAGGHEQFF. In DNA, the CDR3 is TGTGCCACCAGCGGACTAGCGGGAGGGCATGAGCAGTTCTTC.